These 20 T cell receptor beta chains were sequenced from one sample in a study of CD8 T cells in ankylosing spondylitis (dated by TCRdb to between 2016 and 2019). Libraries were constructed by 5' RACE. TCRdb lists the instrument as Illumina HiSeq 2500. Through fastp at Q25 and MiXCR, TCRdb rebuilt clones from the public reads, retaining in-frame beta chains. Every distinct CDR3 protein forms one entry, paired with its most common genes and DNA. The sample table holds about 800,000 distinct CDR3 sequences, of which approximately 12% were seen once. Of the sample, about 0.49% falls within the top ten clones. The paper as a whole reports these results and caveats: Blood from ankylosing spondylitis patients appeared to be characterized by a TCR beta motif made up of several highly homologous amino acid variants.

The antigens these receptors bind are not known. Sequences were obtained from blood, either unsorted or a sorted T cell fraction (not recorded which). These receptors came from a male donor with ankylosing spondylitis.

In DNA, the CDR3 is TGTGCCACTAAGGCTAGCGGGAGCACAGATACGCAGTATTTT. This codes for CATKASGSTDTQYF. The rearrangement joins TRBV10-3 to TRBJ2-3, with 8 bases aligning to TRBD2. Germline-derived CDR1 and CDR2 are ENHRY and SYGVKD. This CDR3 is built from 14 residues. Trimming cost V 10 bases and J 0 bases; bases outside gene matches: 6.

This clonotype was counted a few times. The chain joins TRBV12-3 or TRBV12-4 to TRBJ2-3; 8 bases agree with TRBD2. The CDR3 extends over 16 amino acids. V shed 2 bases and J 4 bases; nucleotides not matched to a gene: 8. The CDR3, as DNA: TGTGCCAGCAGTTTATGGGTTAGCGGGATATCAGATACGCAGTATTTT. Translation gives CASSLWVSGISDTQYF.

This clonotype was counted ten times or more. The V and J genes are TRBV19 and TRBJ2-6, with D uncertain. The CDR3 has 15 amino acids. Looked up from germline, CDR1 is LNHDA and CDR2 is SQIVND (reference sequence). The ends were cut back, 2 bases at V and 0 bases at J, with 5 bases in the middle. CDR3 in amino acids: CASSILLSGANVLTF. In nucleotides, the CDR3 is TGTGCCAGTAGTATACTCCTCTCTGGGGCCAACGTCCTGACTTTC. Full variable domain (remainder filled in from reference TRBV19 and TRBJ2-6): DGGITQSPKYLFRKEGQNVTLSCEQNLNHDAMYWYRQDPGQGLRLIYYSQIVNDFQKGDIAEGYSVSREKKESFPLTVTSAQKNPTAFYLCASSILLSGANVLTFGAGSRLTVL.

This clonotype was seen ten or more times. The genes are TRBV11-1 and TRBJ2-2, with D hard to call. Per germline, CDR1 SGHAT and CDR2 FQDESV (reference sequence). This CDR3 comprises 13 residues. V was trimmed by 3 bases and J by 5 bases, leaving 7 bases between them. The CDR3 region has the DNA TGTGCCAGCAGCTTCCTGGGTACCGGGGAGCTGTTTTTT. It translates to CASSFLGTGELFF. The full variable domain, completed using reference TRBV11-1 and TRBJ2-2, is EAEVAQSPRYKITEKSQAVAFWCDPISGHATLYWYRQILGQGPELLVQFQDESVVDDSQLPKDRFSAERLKGVDSTLKIQPAELGDSAMYLCASSFLGTGELFFGEGSRLTVL.

This clonotype was seen more than once but under ten times. The chain links TRBV11-1 to TRBJ2-2, with 7 nucleotides matching TRBD1. Germline V gene data show CDR1 as SGHAT and CDR2 as FQDESV (reference sequence). V dropped 5 bases and J dropped 5; count of bases not matched to a gene: 5. The CDR3 runs 14 residues. The CDR3 coding sequence is TGTGCCAGCAGCCGACAGGGTCGGACCGGGGAGCTGTTTTTT. Translation: CASSRQGRTGELFF.

The sample holds a few counts of this clonotype. The rearrangement uses TRBV3-1 and TRBJ2-3, with D tentatively TRBD1 or TRBD2 (6 bases each). CDR1 LGHDT and CDR2 YNNKEL come from the germline V gene (reference sequence). The CDR3 is 15 amino acids. V shed 1 base and J shed 6 bases, with 14 bases lying between them. The CDR3: CASSQVIGGPDTQYF. DNA of the CDR3: TGTGCCAGCAGCCAAGTAATAGGGGGGCCCGATACGCAGTATTTT.

This clonotype was detected ten times or more. The J gene is TRBJ2-1, the V gene TRBV15; 7 nucleotides agree with TRBD2. The CDR3 totals 16 residues. J lost 0 bases, V lost 0 bases, and 2 bases had no gene match. CDR1 and CDR2 (germline): LNHNV, YYDKDF (reference sequence). CDR3: CATSRDGGSSYNEQFF. In nucleotides, the CDR3 is TGTGCCACCAGCAGAGATGGCGGGAGCTCCTACAATGAGCAGTTCTTC.

V usage is TRBV20-1 and J usage is TRBJ1-2; 11 bases match TRBD1. V trimming: 2 bases; J trimming: 10 bases; junction bases outside the gene matches: 9. The length of the CDR3 is 14 residues. Germline V gives CDR1 DFQATT, CDR2 SNEGSKA (reference sequence). The CDR3 DNA follows: TGCAGTGCTAGACCGGGACAGGGGGTACATCACTACACCTTC. Amino acids: CSARPGQGVHHYTF.

This clonotype was counted at least ten times. The rearrangement joins TRBV5-1 to TRBJ1-6; D is perhaps TRBD1 (5 bases). CDR3 size: 14 residues. Trimming removed 3 bases at V and 8 bases at J, with 12 bases between. Germline V gene lookup returns CDR1 SGHRS and CDR2 YFSETQ. CDR3 nucleotide sequence: TGCGCCAGCAGCTGGGGGGTCGGGGATTCACCCCTCCACTTT. Amino acid sequence: CASSWGVGDSPLHF.

V usage is TRBV2 and J usage is TRBJ2-7; 9 bases map to TRBD2. The germline gives CDR1 SNHLY, CDR2 FYNNEI. The junction had 9 bases not matched to a gene; V was cut back by 5 bases and J by 4 bases. This CDR3 spans 15 amino acids. CDR3 DNA sequence: TGTGCCAGCAGTAAGGGAGCGGGGGGATGGTACGAGCAGTACTTC. Translated, it gives CASSKGAGGWYEQYF. The entire variable domain, with the rest obtained from reference TRBV2 and TRBJ2-7, is as follows: EPEVTQTPSHQVTQMGQEVILRCVPISNHLYFYWYRQILGQKVEFLVSFYNNEISEKSEIFDDQFSVERPDGSNFTLKIRSTKLEDSAMYFCASSKGAGGWYEQYFGPGTRLTVT.

V and J are TRBV7-9 and TRBJ2-1, with 8 bases aligning to TRBD2. The CDR3 contains 14 residues. Trimming removed 2 bases from V and 5 bases from J; junction bases left unmatched: 2. Germline assignment: CDR1 SEHNR and CDR2 FQNEAQ (reference sequence). The CDR3 loop is CASSLYGRDNEQFF. The CDR3 DNA reads as TGTGCCAGCAGCTTATACGGGAGGGACAATGAGCAGTTCTTC.

V usage is TRBV24-1 and J usage is TRBJ2-2; possible D gene TRBD1, 5 bases. V dropped 4 bases and J dropped 1 base, with 9 bases sitting between them. CDR1 and CDR2 (germline): KGHDR, SFDVKD. CDR3 length: 15 residues. CDR3 residues: CATSEGARNTGELFF. The CDR3 DNA follows: TGTGCCACCAGTGAAGGGGCTAGGAACACCGGGGAGCTGTTTTTT.

This clonotype was observed a handful of times. At one of its ends the junction is not consistent with the germline gene, which may arise from a read error. The J gene is TRBJ2-1, the V gene TRBV11-1; perhaps D is TRBD1 or TRBD2 (6 bases each). Germline CDR1 and CDR2: SGHAT and FQDESV (reference sequence). This CDR3 region has 17 residues. This chain's CDR3 is CASTLGGQMSRYNEQFF. The CDR3 DNA follows: TGTGCCAGCACCTTAGGGGGGCAGATGTCACGCTACAATGAGCAGTTCTTC.

The V and J genes are TRBV29-1 and TRBJ2-3; TRBD2 agrees at 8 bases. The V segment lost 6 bases and the J segment 5 bases; nucleotides outside the gene matches: 13. This CDR3 is built from 15 residues. Germline V lookup: CDR1 SQVTM, CDR2 ANQGSEA. CDR3 nucleotide sequence: TGCAGCGTACCCAATCTCCGGGGGGGAGGAGATACGCAGTATTTT. Protein: CSVPNLRGGGDTQYF.

Many counts were recorded for this clonotype. DNA for the CDR3: TGCGCCAGCAGCCAAGATCTACTAGAGTCGGATACGCAGTATTTT. It encodes CASSQDLLESDTQYF. The rearrangement joins TRBV4-3 to TRBJ2-3; D is possibly TRBD2 (5 bases). The germline CDR1 and CDR2 sequences are LGHNA and YSLEER. CDR3 length: 15 residues. Trimming took 0 bases from V and 6 from J, leaving 13 bases between them.

This chain links TRBV25-1 with TRBJ1-4; possible D gene TRBD1, 5 bases. CDR3 length: 15 amino acids. The germline CDR1 and CDR2 sequences are MGHDK and SYGVNS. V was shortened by 5 bases and J by 4 bases, with 14 bases between the two germline ends. As DNA, the CDR3 is TGTGCCAGCAGTCAAAACAGGATTGTTAATGAAAAACTGTTTTTT. It encodes CASSQNRIVNEKLFF.

This clonotype has a count of ten or more. The genes are TRBV7-9 and TRBJ2-1; D is uncertain. Germline-derived CDR1 and CDR2 are SEHNR and FQNEAQ (reference sequence). This CDR3 spans 14 amino acids. Trimming pared 0 bases from V and 9 bases from J, leaving 12 bases between. The chain's CDR3 is CASSLAPWGSEQFF. For the CDR3, the DNA is TGTGCCAGCAGCTTAGCGCCATGGGGTAGTGAGCAGTTCTTC.

This clonotype was seen repeatedly, ten times or more. The chain combines TRBV20-1 with TRBJ1-4, with D uncertain. The CDR3 loop spans 13 amino acids. Trimming removed 6 bases from V and 7 bases from J, with 15 bases in between. Germline V gene sequence: CDR1 DFQATT, CDR2 SNEGSKA (reference sequence). The CDR3 bases are TGCAGTGCCTCCCGGAGTGTGGGTGAAAAACTGTTTTTT. Its protein is CSASRSVGEKLFF.

This clonotype occurred many times. This chain connects TRBV20-1 to TRBJ2-3; the match to TRBD2 covers 14 bases. This CDR3 comprises 16 residues. The germline V gene has CDR1 DFQATT and CDR2 SNEGSKA (reference sequence). V shed 7 bases and J 4 bases; nucleotides not matched to a gene: 10. The CDR3 DNA is TGCAGTGGTCCGAGGACTAGCGGGGGGCCCCCAGATACGCAGTATTTT. It yields the protein CSGPRTSGGPPDTQYF.

The chain combines TRBV5-6 with TRBJ1-3; D gene ambiguous. Germline V gene lookup returns CDR1 SGHDT and CDR2 YYEEEE. CDR3 length: 15 residues. The V and J ends lost 2 bases and 0 bases respectively, with 9 bases between them. The CDR3 here is CASSFLAASGNTIYF. The CDR3 region has the DNA TGTGCCAGCAGCTTTTTGGCAGCCTCTGGAAACACCATATATTTT.